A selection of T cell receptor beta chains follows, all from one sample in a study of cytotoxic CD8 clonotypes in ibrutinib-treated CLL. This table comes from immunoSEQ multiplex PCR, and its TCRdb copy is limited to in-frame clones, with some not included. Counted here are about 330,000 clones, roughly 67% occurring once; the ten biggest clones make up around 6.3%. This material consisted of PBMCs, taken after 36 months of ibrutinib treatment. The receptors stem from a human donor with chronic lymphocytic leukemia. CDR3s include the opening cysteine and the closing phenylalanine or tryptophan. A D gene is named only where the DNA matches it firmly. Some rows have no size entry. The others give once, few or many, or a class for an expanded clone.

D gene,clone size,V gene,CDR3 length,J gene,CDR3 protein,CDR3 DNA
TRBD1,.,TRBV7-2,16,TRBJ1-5,CASSEPDRDGHQPQHF,TGTGCCAGCAGCGAGCCGGACAGGGATGGTCATCAGCCCCAGCATTTT
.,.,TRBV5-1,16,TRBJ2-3,CASSLKGMDSYSTQYF,TGCGCCAGCAGCTTGAAAGGCATGGACTCTTATTCTACGCAGTATTTT
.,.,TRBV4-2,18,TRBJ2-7,CASSQDVLGGKSSYEQYF,TGTGCCAGCAGCCAAGATGTTCTTGGGGGCAAGTCCTCCTACGAGCAGTACTTC
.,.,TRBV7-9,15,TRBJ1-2,CASELRLGLGYGYTF,TGTGCCAGCGAACTAAGACTAGGCCTTGGCTATGGCTACACCTTC
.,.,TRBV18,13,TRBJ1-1,CASSPTQGTEAFF,TGTGCCAGCTCACCGACACAGGGCACTGAAGCTTTCTTT
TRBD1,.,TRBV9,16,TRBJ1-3,CASSGRQGLSGNTIYF,TGTGCCAGCAGCGGCCGACAGGGCCTCTCTGGAAACACCATATATTTT
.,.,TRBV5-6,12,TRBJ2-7,CASSLGGLEQYF,TGTGCCAGCAGCTTAGGGGGGCTCGAGCAGTACTTC
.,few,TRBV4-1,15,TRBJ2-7,CASSQVEGSTYEQYF,TGCGCCAGCAGCCAAGTGGAGGGGTCCACCTACGAGCAGTACTTC
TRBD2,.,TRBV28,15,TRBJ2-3,CASRPGGGSTDTQYF,TGTGCCAGCAGACCGGGCGGCGGGAGTACAGATACGCAGTATTTT
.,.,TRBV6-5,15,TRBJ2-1,CASSYGGKIYNEQFF,TGTGCCAGCAGTTACGGGGGAAAGATCTACAATGAGCAGTTCTTC
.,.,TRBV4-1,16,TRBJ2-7,CASSPGGVGFSYEQYF,TGCGCCAGCAGCCCAGGAGGCGTGGGTTTCTCCTACGAGCAGTACTTC
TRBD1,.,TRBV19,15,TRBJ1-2,CASSIVSGGEYGYTF,TGTGCCAGTAGTATAGTATCAGGGGGAGAGTATGGCTACACCTTC
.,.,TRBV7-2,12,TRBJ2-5,CASGGMVETQYF,TGTGCCAGCGGCGGGATGGTAGAGACCCAGTACTTC
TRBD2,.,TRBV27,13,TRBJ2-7,CASAGGAYYEQYF,TGTGCCAGCGCGGGAGGGGCCTACTACGAGCAGTACTTC
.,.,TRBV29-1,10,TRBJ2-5,CSVAGETQYF,TGCAGCGTGGCCGGAGAGACCCAGTACTTC
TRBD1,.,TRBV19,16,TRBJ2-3,CASSIGGTGRADTQYF,TGTGCCAGTAGTATCGGGGGGACAGGGCGGGCAGATACGCAGTATTTT
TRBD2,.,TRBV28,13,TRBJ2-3,CASSLAGSDTQYF,TGTGCCAGCAGCCTAGCGGGATCAGATACGCAGTATTTT
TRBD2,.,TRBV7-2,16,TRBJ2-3,CASSLARTRGTDTQYF,TGTGCCAGCAGCTTAGCAAGGACTAGAGGCACAGATACGCAGTATTTT
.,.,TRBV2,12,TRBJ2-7,CASKGVSYEQYF,TGTGCCAGCAAGGGGGTCTCCTACGAGCAGTACTTC
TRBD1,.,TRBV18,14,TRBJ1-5,CASSLGQGNQPQHF,TGTGCCAGCTCACTCGGACAGGGCAATCAGCCCCAGCATTTT
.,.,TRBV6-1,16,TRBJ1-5,CASSDGLGQSNQPQHF,TGTGCCAGCAGTGATGGGCTTGGACAGAGCAATCAGCCCCAGCATTTT
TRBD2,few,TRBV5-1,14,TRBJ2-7,CASSLKTSGDEQYF,TGCGCCAGCAGCTTGAAGACTAGCGGTGACGAGCAGTACTTC
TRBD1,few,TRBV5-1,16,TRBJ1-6,CASSLGTGGNGSPLHF,TGCGCCAGCAGCTTGGGGACAGGGGGCAACGGTTCACCCCTCCACTTT
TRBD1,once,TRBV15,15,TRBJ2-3,CATSGRDREPDTQYF,TGTGCCACCAGCGGACGGGACAGGGAACCGGATACGCAGTATTTT
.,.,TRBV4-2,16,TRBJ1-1,CASSQTGRSLNTEAFF,TGTGCCAGCAGCCAAACCGGAAGGTCCCTGAACACTGAAGCTTTCTTT
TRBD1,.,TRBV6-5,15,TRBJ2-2,CASRQTGVHTGELFF,TGTGCCAGCAGACAAACAGGGGTCCACACCGGGGAGCTGTTTTTT
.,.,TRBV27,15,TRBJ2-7,CASSRETGTDYEQYF,TGTGCCAGCAGTCGCGAAACCGGGACGGATTACGAGCAGTACTTC
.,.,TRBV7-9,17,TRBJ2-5,CASSTMGFLGTQETQYF,TGTGCCAGCAGCACTATGGGGTTCCTCGGGACACAAGAGACCCAGTACTTC
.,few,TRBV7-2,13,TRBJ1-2,CASRQSRAGGYTF,TGTGCCAGCAGACAAAGCAGGGCAGGCGGCTACACCTTC
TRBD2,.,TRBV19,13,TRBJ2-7,CASSKGLPYEQYF,TGTGCCAGTAGCAAGGGACTACCATACGAGCAGTACTTC
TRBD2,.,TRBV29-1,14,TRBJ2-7,CSGRLAAYPYEQYF,TGCAGCGGGAGACTAGCGGCTTACCCCTACGAGCAGTACTTC
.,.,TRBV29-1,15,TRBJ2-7,CSVRGGRPSSYEQYF,TGCAGCGTTCGGGGCGGCCGACCGAGCTCCTACGAGCAGTACTTC
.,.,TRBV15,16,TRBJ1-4,CATSREGGGFGEKLFF,TGTGCCACCAGCAGAGAGGGCGGGGGATTCGGAGAAAAACTGTTTTTT
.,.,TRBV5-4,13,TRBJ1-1,CASSLRVNTEAFF,TGTGCCAGCAGCTTGAGGGTGAACACTGAAGCTTTCTTT
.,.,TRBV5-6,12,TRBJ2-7,CASSPGDYEQYF,TGTGCCAGCAGTCCAGGGGACTACGAGCAGTACTTC
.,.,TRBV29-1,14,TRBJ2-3,CSVDGQGEGDTQYF,TGCAGCGTTGATGGGCAGGGCGAAGGAGATACGCAGTATTTT
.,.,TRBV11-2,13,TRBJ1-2,CASSLNRVYGYTF,TGTGCCAGCAGCTTAAACAGGGTCTATGGCTACACCTTC
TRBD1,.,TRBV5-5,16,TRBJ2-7,CASSNGQGTTFYEQYF,TGTGCCAGCAGCAATGGACAGGGTACTACCTTCTACGAGCAGTACTTC
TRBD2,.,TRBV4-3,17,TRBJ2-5,CASSQYNSGSIQETQYF,TGCGCCAGCAGCCAATATAATAGCGGGTCAATCCAAGAGACCCAGTACTTC
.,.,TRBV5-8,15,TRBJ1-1,CASSLFRGGDTEAFF,TGTGCCAGCAGCTTGTTTCGAGGCGGAGACACTGAAGCTTTCTTT
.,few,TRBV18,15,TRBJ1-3,CASSPGVMTGNTIYF,TGTGCCAGCTCACCCGGGGTAATGACTGGAAACACCATATATTTT
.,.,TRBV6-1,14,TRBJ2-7,CASSVPGDSYEQYF,TGTGCCAGCAGTGTCCCAGGGGACTCCTACGAGCAGTACTTC
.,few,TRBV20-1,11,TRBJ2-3,CSASFPDTQYF,TGCAGTGCCTCTTTCCCAGATACGCAGTATTTT
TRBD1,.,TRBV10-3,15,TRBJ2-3,CAISRGQASTDTQYF,TGTGCCATCAGTAGAGGACAGGCTAGCACAGATACGCAGTATTTT
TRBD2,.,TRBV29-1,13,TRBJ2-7,CSVGPSGAYEQYF,TGCAGCGTTGGGCCTAGCGGGGCCTACGAGCAGTACTTC
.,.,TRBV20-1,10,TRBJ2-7,CSFVTEVQYF,TGCAGTTTCGTGACGGAGGTGCAGTACTTC
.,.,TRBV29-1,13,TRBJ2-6,CSVRVPGANVLTF,TGCAGCGTCCGGGTACCCGGGGCCAACGTCCTGACTTTC